These 25 T cell receptor beta chains originate from one sample sequenced in a study of early T cells in non-severe SARS-CoV-2 infection (dated by TCRdb to the early 2020s). Library preparation used 5' RACE. The sequencer listed for this sample is NextSeq 500. The public reads were reprocessed in TCRdb via fastp at Q25 and MiXCR, keeping in-frame beta chains. Rows with a matching CDR3 protein are joined into one entry that keeps the most common DNA and genes. For this sample there are tens of thousands of distinct CDR3 sequences; about 7% appear just once. Just over 4% of the sample is in the top ten clones. Sequenced: whole blood. The receptor set was obtained from an adult who was a healthcare worker with PCR-confirmed SARS-CoV-2 infection or an uninfected control (not recorded which).

The rearrangement uses TRBV6-1 and TRBJ2-5, with TRBD1 as a possible D gene (6 bases). With 7 bases removed from V and 1 base from J, the gap between germline ends came to 13 bases. The V gene's germline CDR1 is MNHNS and CDR2 SASEGT. The CDR3 extends over 14 amino acids. The CDR3 protein is CASTWGRIQETQYF. CDR3 coding DNA: TGTGCCAGCACCTGGGGGCGGATCCAAGAGACCCAGTACTTC.

This clonotype turned up a few times. The gene calls are TRBV18 and TRBJ1-3; a weak D match, TRBD1 (5 bases). V shed 1 base and J shed 0 bases, with 10 bases lying between them. The CDR3 has 16 amino acids. CDR1 KGHSH and CDR2 LQKENI come from the germline V gene. The CDR3 region has the DNA TGTGCCAGCTCACCACTTCGGGACGGCTCTGGAAACACCATATATTTT. Protein sequence: CASSPLRDGSGNTIYF.

This clonotype was picked up a small number of times. This rearrangement joins TRBV27 to TRBJ2-3; D may match TRBD1 or TRBD2 (5 bases each). V was clipped by 7 bases and J by 6 bases, with 23 bases between them. The germline gives CDR1 MNHEY, CDR2 SMNVEV (reference sequence). This CDR3 spans 16 amino acids. The CDR3 DNA follows: TGTGCCAGCACCCCTGGGACCAGGTTTAATGGGGATACGCAGTATTTT. Amino acids: CASTPGTRFNGDTQYF.

This clonotype was observed at least ten times. The chain has TRBV20-1 and TRBJ2-1; 10 nucleotides agree with TRBD2. Losses at the gene ends were 5 bases for V and 0 bases for J; bases not matched to a gene: 4. The CDR3 spans 15 residues. Germline assignment: CDR1 DFQATT and CDR2 SNEGSKA (reference sequence). CDR3 protein: CSAVGLAVSYNEQFF. The CDR3 DNA sequence: TGCAGTGCTGTCGGACTAGCGGTCTCCTACAATGAGCAGTTCTTC.

This clonotype was picked up many times. This chain links TRBV2 with TRBJ2-5; D may be TRBD1 or TRBD2 (5 bases each). The CDR3 covers 13 residues. CDR1 is SNHLY and CDR2 is FYNNEI in the germline V gene. Between the trimmed V and J ends, which lost 8 bases and 1 base, there was a span of 11 bases. CDR3 region: CASRGPIQETQYF. The DNA for the CDR3 is TGTGCCAGCCGGGGACCAATCCAAGAGACCCAGTACTTC. Drawing the rest from reference TRBV2 and TRBJ2-5, the complete variable domain is EPEVTQTPSHQVTQMGQEVILRCVPISNHLYFYWYRQILGQKVEFLVSFYNNEISEKSEIFDDQFSVERPDGSNFTLKIRSTKLEDSAMYFCASRGPIQETQYFGPGTRLLVL.

Many counts were recorded for this clonotype. V usage is TRBV11-1 and J usage is TRBJ1-5, with D perhaps TRBD1 (5 bases). CDR1 and CDR2 from the germline V gene are SGHAT and FQDESV (reference sequence). This CDR3 is 14 amino acids long. The CDR3 sequence: CARPGRPDRQPQHF. The CDR3 DNA is TGTGCTCGGCCGGGACGGCCGGATCGTCAGCCCCAGCATTTT.

J is TRBJ2-1 and V is TRBV20-1, with 13 positions matching TRBD2. The junction had 7 bases not matched to a gene; V was cut back by 7 bases and J by 7 bases. The CDR3 has 14 residues. Per the germline V gene, CDR1 is DFQATT and CDR2 is SNEGSKA (reference sequence). The CDR3 sequence: CSVPTSGRSNEQFF. CDR3 DNA: TGCAGTGTCCCGACTAGCGGGAGGTCTAATGAGCAGTTCTTC.

There are a few counts of this clonotype. The gene calls are TRBV28 and TRBJ1-6, with D possibly matching TRBD1 (5 bases). The germline V gene encodes CDR1 MDHEN and CDR2 SYDVKM. The V end was cut by 3 bases, the J end by 5 bases, with 17 bases between. The CDR3 runs 17 residues. CDR3 bases: TGTGCCAGCAGTTTTGCGGGGCCTCTTCCGCATAATTCACCCCTCCACTTT. Translation: CASSFAGPLPHNSPLHF.

V usage is TRBV11-1 and J usage is TRBJ1-1, with TRBD1 as a possible D gene (5 bases). The V and J ends lost 7 bases and 2 bases respectively, with 11 bases between them. Germline CDR1 is SGHAT and CDR2 is FQDESV (reference sequence). The CDR3 is made up of 13 amino acids. This chain's CDR3 is CASNWDLNTEAFF. In nucleotides, the CDR3 is TGTGCCAGCAATTGGGACCTAAACACTGAAGCTTTCTTT.

This clonotype occurred many times. The chain uses TRBV7-8 and TRBJ2-3, with D hard to call. Looked up from germline, CDR1 is SGHVS and CDR2 is FQNEAQ. The CDR3 contains 14 residues. V lost 4 bases and J lost 0, with 8 bases in between. CDR3 bases: TGTGCCAGCAGCTCCCAACCTAGCACAGATACGCAGTATTTT. This codes for CASSSQPSTDTQYF.

This clonotype was observed many times. The V call is TRBV5-4, the J call TRBJ2-3, with a possible D match to TRBD2 (6 bases). The CDR3 spans 14 residues. The germline CDR1 and CDR2 sequences are SGHNT and YYREEE (reference sequence). Deletions cut 4 bases from V and 1 base from J, with 10 bases between. CDR3 nucleotides: TGTGCCAGCAGCGGAGGGTCGGGCACAGATACGCAGTATTTT. Its translation is CASSGGSGTDTQYF.

As DNA, the CDR3 is TGTGCCAGCAGGGTACAGGGGTTGAATCAGCCCCAGCATTTT. Translation: CASRVQGLNQPQHF. The chain carries TRBV27 and TRBJ1-5; 7 positions agree with TRBD1. Losses at the gene ends were 6 bases for V and 4 bases for J; bases not matched to a gene: 6. The CDR3 extends over 14 amino acids. Germline V gives CDR1 MNHEY, CDR2 SMNVEV (reference sequence).

This clonotype has ten or more counts. The J gene is TRBJ1-6, the V gene TRBV12-3 or TRBV12-4, with D maybe TRBD1 (6 bases). The CDR3 is 15 amino acids. The germline V and J ends were trimmed by 5 bases and 7 bases, with 15 bases remaining between them. The CDR3 region is CASSGSAGANSPLHF. CDR3 in DNA: TGTGCCAGCAGTGGGAGTGCGGGGGCCAATTCACCCCTCCACTTT.

Ten or more counts support this clonotype. The chain combines TRBV18 with TRBJ1-4; unclear D gene. This CDR3 contains 13 residues. V lost 2 bases to trimming and J lost 5 bases, with 6 bases between them. Germline V gene sequence: CDR1 KGHSH, CDR2 LQKENI. This CDR3 reads CASSPGENEKLFF. CDR3 bases: TGTGCCAGCTCACCAGGGGAGAATGAAAAACTGTTTTTT. Based on the CDR3 plus reference TRBV18 and TRBJ1-4, the full variable domain is NAGVMQNPRHLVRRRGQEARLRCSPMKGHSHVYWYRQLPEEGLKFMVYLQKENIIDESGMPKERFSAEFPKEGPSILRIQQVVRGDSAAYFCASSPGENEKLFFGSGTQLSVL.

This clonotype was detected many times. An end of the junction does not agree with germline; a read error may underlie this. The chain combines TRBV7-7 with TRBJ2-1; 10 bases line up with TRBD2. CDR3 size: 15 residues. Looked up from germline, CDR1 is SSHAT and CDR2 is FNYEAQ (reference sequence). CDR3 in amino acids: CASSLGLAGVDEQFF. In nucleotides, the CDR3 is TGTGCTAGCAGCTTAGGTCTAGCGGGAGTGGATGAGCAGTTCTTC.

This clonotype was counted between two and nine times. The chain couples TRBV12-3 or TRBV12-4 to TRBJ1-4; D is undetermined. This CDR3 has 11 residues. V lost 6 bases and J lost 8, with 7 bases in between. The chain's CDR3 is CASSRGEKLFF. The CDR3 nucleotides read TGTGCCAGCAGCCGAGGGGAAAAACTGTTTTTT.

The genes are TRBV7-3 and TRBJ2-1, with 7 bases identical to TRBD2. Germline trimming cut 5 bases from V and 2 bases from J; bases unmatched to any gene: 6. This CDR3 is 15 amino acids long. Germline V gene data show CDR1 as SGHTA and CDR2 as FQGTGA. The CDR3 sequence: CASSPLAVAYNEQFF. CDR3 DNA sequence: TGTGCCAGCAGCCCGCTAGCGGTGGCCTACAATGAGCAGTTCTTC.

The chain employs TRBV7-6 and TRBJ2-7, with 7 bases fitting TRBD2. From germline, CDR1 is SGHVS and CDR2 FNYEAQ. Trimming took 2 bases from V and 6 from J; bases not matched to a gene: 4. The CDR3 length is 13 residues. The CDR3 loop is CASSLLASGEQYF. The CDR3 DNA sequence: TGTGCCAGCAGCTTATTAGCTAGCGGCGAGCAGTACTTC. The full variable domain, completed using reference TRBV7-6 and TRBJ2-7, is GAGVSQSPRYKVTKRGQDVALRCDPISGHVSLYWYRQALGQGPEFLTYFNYEAQQDKSGLPNDRFSAERPEGSISTLTIQRTEQRDSAMYRCASSLLASGEQYFGPGTRLTVT.

In its sample, this clonotype was seen many times. The chain recombines TRBV6-6 with TRBJ2-5, with a possible D match to TRBD2 (6 bases). Germline V lookup: CDR1 MNHNY, CDR2 SVGAGI (reference sequence). The CDR3 has 14 residues. V dropped 1 base and J dropped 5 bases, with 11 bases sitting between them. CDR3 region: CASSYYFAGETQYF. The CDR3 DNA is TGTGCCAGCAGTTACTACTTCGCGGGGGAGACCCAGTACTTC.

The genes are TRBV15 and TRBJ2-1; D is undetermined. CDR1 and CDR2 (germline): LNHNV, YYDKDF (reference sequence). The V gene lost 5 bases and the J gene lost 5 bases, with 10 bases spanning the gap. This CDR3 contains 13 residues. CDR3 bases: TGTGCCACCAGCGGGCCCCCCGACAATGAGCAGTTCTTC. Its translation: CATSGPPDNEQFF.

There are many counts of this clonotype. The V call is TRBV7-9, the J call TRBJ2-7, with a weak D call TRBD1 (6 bases). CDR3 length: 15 residues. V was trimmed by 5 bases and J by 3 bases, leaving 17 bases between them. Germline loops: CDR1 SEHNR, CDR2 FQNEAQ (reference sequence). This CDR3 is CASSTEKGVSYEQYF. The CDR3 bases are TGTGCCAGCAGCACCGAGAAGGGGGTTAGCTACGAGCAGTACTTC. Looking up the rest from reference TRBV7-9 and TRBJ2-7 gives the full variable domain: DTGVSQNPRHKITKRGQNVTFRCDPISEHNRLYWYRQTLGQGPEFLTYFQNEAQLEKSRLLSDRFSAERPKGSFSTLEIQRTEQGDSAMYLCASSTEKGVSYEQYFGPGTRLTVT.

This clonotype was observed at least ten times. The chain employs TRBV12-3 or TRBV12-4 and TRBJ2-3, with 13 bases lining up with TRBD2. The CDR3 runs to 15 residues. J lost 8 bases, V lost 10 bases, and 12 bases had no gene match. Written as DNA, the CDR3 is TGTGCCATAACGCCACTAGCGGGAGGGCAGGTTACGCAGTATTTT. Translated: CAITPLAGGQVTQYF.

CDR3 DNA sequence: TGTGCCAGCAGTTACAGGAACACTGAAGCTTTCTTT. Its protein product is CASSYRNTEAFF. V is TRBV28 and J is TRBJ1-1; D uncertain. Deletions cut 4 bases from V and 1 base from J, with 4 bases between. The germline CDR1 and CDR2 sequences are MDHEN and SYDVKM. The CDR3 has 12 residues.

This clonotype was counted many times. V gene TRBV3-1 combines with J gene TRBJ2-1; D unresolved. CDR3 length equals 15 residues. The V gene's germline CDR1 is LGHDT and CDR2 YNNKEL (reference sequence). The V and J ends lost 0 bases and 4 bases respectively, with 10 bases between them. In DNA, the CDR3 is TGTGCCAGCAGCCAAGATTTACAGAAATACAATGAGCAGTTCTTC. Translated, it gives CASSQDLQKYNEQFF.

This clonotype showed up many times. The rearrangement links TRBV6-1 to TRBJ1-4, with 11 bases matching TRBD1. V dropped 6 bases and J dropped 7; count of bases not matched to a gene: 4. This CDR3 has 14 amino acids. Germline V gives CDR1 MNHNS, CDR2 SASEGT. The CDR3 bases are TGTGCCAGCAGGACCGGGACAGGGGGTGAAAAACTGTTTTTT. Protein: CASRTGTGGEKLFF.